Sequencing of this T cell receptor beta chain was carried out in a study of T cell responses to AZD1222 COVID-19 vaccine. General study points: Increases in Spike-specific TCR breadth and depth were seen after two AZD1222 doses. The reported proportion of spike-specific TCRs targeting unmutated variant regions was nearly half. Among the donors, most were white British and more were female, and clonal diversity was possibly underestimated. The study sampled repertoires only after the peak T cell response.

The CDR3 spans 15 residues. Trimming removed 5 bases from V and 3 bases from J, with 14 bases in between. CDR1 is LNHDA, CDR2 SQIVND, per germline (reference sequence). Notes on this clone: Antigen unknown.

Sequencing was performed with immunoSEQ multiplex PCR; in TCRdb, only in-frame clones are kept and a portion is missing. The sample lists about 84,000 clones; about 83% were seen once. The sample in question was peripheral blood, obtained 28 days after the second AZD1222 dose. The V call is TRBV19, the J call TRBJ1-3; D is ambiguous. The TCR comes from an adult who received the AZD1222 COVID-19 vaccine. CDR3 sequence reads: CASSDHYRHGNTIYF. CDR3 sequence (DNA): TGTGCCAGTAGTGACCACTACAGACATGGAAACACCATATATTTT.